Listed below are T cell receptor beta chains from one sample, sequenced in a study of blood T cell repertoires in COVID-19. The repertoire was sequenced with immunoSEQ multiplex PCR; TCRdb's copy has only in-frame clones and lacks some. The profile covers 300,000 or so clones, with 75% to 95% appearing a single time and approximately 1.2% taken by the ten largest. The sequencing input was PBMCs or T cells enriched from blood (not recorded which). The receptors derive from a woman in her 30s who had recovered from COVID-19. The CDR3 runs from the conserved cysteine through the conserved F or W. D genes are given only for firm matches. The size of a clone is reported for some rows only, either as once, few or many, or as a class for expanded clones.

cdr3_aa	cdr3_nt	v_call	j_call	d_call	clone_size
CASSLQGSYEQYF	TGTGCCAGCAGCCTGCAGGGTTCCTACGAGCAGTACTTC	TRBV5-5	TRBJ2-7	-	-
CATSDRLAGVDTQYF	TGTGCCACCAGTGATCGACTAGCGGGAGTTGATACGCAGTATTTT	TRBV24-1	TRBJ2-3	TRBD2	-
CASRGGYEQYF	TGTGCCAGCAGAGGGGGCTACGAGCAGTACTTC	TRBV6-5	TRBJ2-7	-	-
CASRLTGSYEQYF	TGTGCCAGCAGATTGACAGGGTCCTACGAGCAGTACTTC	TRBV28	TRBJ2-7	TRBD1	-
CASSLYAGSHYGYTF	TGTGCCAGCAGTTTATATGCCGGGTCGCACTATGGCTACACCTTC	TRBV28	TRBJ1-2	-	-
CASAGYRDRVCDEQFF	TGTGCCAGCGCAGGATACCGGGACAGGGTGTGTGATGAGCAGTTCTTC	TRBV6-7	TRBJ2-1	TRBD1	-
CASSLTGGAEAFF	TGTGCCAGCAGCTTAACGGGAGGGGCTGAAGCTTTCTTT	TRBV7-3	TRBJ1-1	-	-
CASSLGTSGFSSYEQYF	TGTGCCAGCAGTTTAGGGACTAGCGGGTTTAGCTCCTACGAGCAGTACTTC	TRBV28	TRBJ2-7	TRBD2	once
CTSSLVPGQLFSGANVLTF	TGCACCAGCAGCCTTGTCCCGGGACAGTTATTCTCTGGGGCCAACGTCCTGACTTTC	TRBV1	TRBJ2-6	-	-
CASSTIQGADRNGYTF	TGTGCCAGCAGCACAATTCAGGGGGCGGATCGGAATGGCTACACCTTC	TRBV28	TRBJ1-2	TRBD1	-
CASSPRQSNQPQHF	TGTGCCAGTAGCCCGCGGCAGAGCAATCAGCCCCAGCATTTT	TRBV19	TRBJ1-5	-	-
CATMGQENYGYTF	TGTGCCACGATGGGACAGGAGAACTATGGCTACACCTTC	TRBV24-1	TRBJ1-2	TRBD1	-
CASSVGGGQETQYF	TGTGCCAGCAGCGTAGGGGGCGGCCAAGAGACCCAGTACTTC	TRBV9	TRBJ2-5	-	-
CASSLPDRDMNTEAFF	TGTGCCAGCAGCTTGCCCGACCGGGACATGAACACTGAAGCTTTCTTT	TRBV7-9	TRBJ1-1	-	-
CASSEGSNQPQHF	TGCGCCAGCAGTGAGGGAAGCAATCAGCCCCAGCATTTT	TRBV5-1	TRBJ1-5	-	-
CASSERAGGRADTQYF	TGTGCCAGCAGTGAGCGAGCGGGAGGTAGGGCAGATACGCAGTATTTT	TRBV6-4	TRBJ2-3	TRBD2	-
CASSSAQDSPLHF	TGTGCCAGCAGTTCGGCGCAGGATTCACCCCTCCACTTT	TRBV12-3/TRBV12-4	TRBJ1-6	-	-
CASSSGNTYEQYF	TGTGCCAGCAGTAGCGGGAACACCTACGAGCAGTACTTC	TRBV7-9	TRBJ2-7	TRBD2	-
CASTGSGSKTEAFF	TGTGCCAGCACCGGCTCCGGGAGCAAAACTGAAGCTTTCTTT	TRBV28	TRBJ1-1	-	-
CASSYPRDSLHDGYTF	TGTGCCAGCAGTTACCCCCGGGACAGCCTCCATGATGGCTACACCTTC	TRBV5-6	TRBJ1-2	TRBD1	-
CSVEKARDSYEQYF	TGCAGCGTTGAGAAAGCCCGGGACAGCTACGAGCAGTACTTC	TRBV29-1	TRBJ2-7	TRBD1	-
CASSIDTVAEPQHF	TGTGCCAGTAGTATAGATACAGTGGCAGAGCCCCAGCATTTT	TRBV19	TRBJ1-5	-	-
CASSSAAGELFF	TGTGCCAGCAGCTCCGCGGCCGGGGAGCTGTTTTTT	TRBV3-1/TRBV3-2	TRBJ2-2	-	-
CASSLKGWEETQYF	TGTGCCAGCAGTTTAAAGGGGTGGGAAGAGACCCAGTACTTC	TRBV27	TRBJ2-5	-	-
CASSSGLYTGELFF	TGTGCCAGCAGCTCTGGACTCTACACCGGGGAGCTGTTTTTT	TRBV11-2	TRBJ2-2	-	-
CASSNPAHGTLLFGYTF	TGTGCCAGCAGCAATCCTGCCCACGGGACACTTCTCTTTGGCTACACCTTC	TRBV21-1	TRBJ1-2	-	-
CASSLSIAGATGELFF	TGTGCCAGCAGCTTATCGATAGCGGGAGCCACCGGGGAGCTGTTTTTT	TRBV11-1	TRBJ2-2	TRBD2	-
CASSLHPGRSSGNTIYF	TGTGCCAGCAGCCTCCACCCCGGTCGGAGCTCTGGAAACACCATATATTTT	TRBV3-1/TRBV3-2	TRBJ1-3	-	-
CASSPSVGLANEQFF	TGTGCCAGCAGCCCTAGTGTAGGTCTGGCCAATGAGCAGTTCTTC	TRBV11-3	TRBJ2-1	-	-
CAISESIGQKGGLQAFF	TGTGCCATCAGTGAGTCGATCGGTCAAAAAGGGGGCTTGCAAGCTTTCTTT	TRBV10-3	TRBJ1-1	TRBD1	-
CASSLASGFGGELFF	TGTGCCAGCAGCTTGGCTAGCGGGTTTGGCGGGGAGCTGTTTTTT	TRBV7-9	TRBJ2-2	TRBD2	-
CASSLSQGMNTEAFF	TGTGCCAGCAGCTTGTCGCAGGGTATGAACACTGAAGCTTTCTTT	TRBV5-5	TRBJ1-1	-	-
CASSLRAGGPYNEQFF	TGTGCCAGCAGCTTAAGGGCGGGAGGGCCTTACAATGAGCAGTTCTTC	TRBV11-2	TRBJ2-1	TRBD2	once
CASSLELGSSSYNEQFF	TGTGCCAGCAGCTTGGAGCTGGGCTCAAGCTCCTACAATGAGCAGTTCTTC	TRBV5-6	TRBJ2-1	-	-
CASSQTVNYGYTF	TGTGCCAGCAGTCAGACAGTAAACTATGGCTACACCTTC	TRBV12-3/TRBV12-4	TRBJ1-2	-	-
CASSSAMTVTNEKLFF	TGTGCCAGCAGCTCGGCAATGACAGTCACTAATGAAAAACTGTTTTTT	TRBV5-6	TRBJ1-4	-	-
CASSLELAGRDTQYF	TGTGCCAGCAGCTTGGAATTAGCGGGACGAGATACGCAGTATTTT	TRBV5-6	TRBJ2-3	TRBD2	-
CASELGQLVFF	TGTGCCAGCGAACTCGGACAGCTAGTATTCTTC	TRBV19	TRBJ2-1	-	-
CASSEMGAPPDTQYF	TGTGCCAGCAGTGAGATGGGCGCCCCGCCAGATACGCAGTATTTT	TRBV2	TRBJ2-3	-	-
CASSFGQGEREQYF	TGTGCCAGCAGCTTCGGACAGGGAGAGCGCGAGCAGTACTTC	TRBV7-9	TRBJ2-7	TRBD1	once
CASSLRGASGSFYEQYF	TGTGCCAGCAGCTTAAGGGGGGCTAGCGGGAGTTTCTACGAGCAGTACTTC	TRBV7-2	TRBJ2-7	TRBD2	-
CATSRGEGAGNQPQHF	TGTGCCACCAGCAGAGGTGAGGGGGCTGGCAATCAGCCCCAGCATTTT	TRBV15	TRBJ1-5	TRBD1	once
CASHRNGYTF	TGTGCCTCCCACAGGAATGGCTACACCTTC	TRBV28	TRBJ1-2	-	few
CASSFSRLAGSYNEQFF	TGTGCCAGCAGTTTCAGCCGACTAGCGGGCTCCTACAATGAGCAGTTCTTC	TRBV27	TRBJ2-1	TRBD2	-
CASSQRGEKLFF	TGTGCCAGCAGCCAAAGAGGTGAAAAACTGTTTTTT	TRBV3-1/TRBV3-2	TRBJ1-4	-	-
CATSEGDWSDTQYF	TGTGCCACCAGTGAGGGGGACTGGTCAGATACGCAGTATTTT	TRBV24-1	TRBJ2-3	-	-
CASSVVPGGELFF	TGTGCCAGCAGCGTAGTTCCGGGCGGGGAGCTGTTTTTT	TRBV9	TRBJ2-2	-	-
CASSQSRQPQHF	TGCGCCAGCAGTCAATCTCGGCAGCCCCAGCATTTT	TRBV23-1	TRBJ1-5	-	-
CASSLTRGGVNQPQHF	TGTGCCAGCAGCCTGACTAGGGGCGGGGTGAATCAGCCCCAGCATTTT	TRBV3-1/TRBV3-2	TRBJ1-5	-	once
CASSLTLKDNEQFF	TGTGCCAGCAGCTTAACATTAAAAGACAATGAGCAGTTCTTC	TRBV7-9	TRBJ2-1	-	-
CASSQDGRVGEGRTGANVLTF	TGCGCCAGCAGCCAAGACGGCAGGGTTGGGGAGGGGAGGACTGGGGCCAACGTCCTGACTTTC	TRBV4-3	TRBJ2-6	TRBD2	-
CASSWGQGASYEQYF	TGTGCCAGCAGCTGGGGACAGGGGGCAAGTTACGAGCAGTACTTC	TRBV7-9	TRBJ2-7	TRBD1	-
CASSHIPGRASNEQFF	TGTGCCAGCAGCCATATTCCCGGGAGGGCCTCCAATGAGCAGTTCTTC	TRBV14	TRBJ2-1	TRBD2	-
CASSPNTDTQYF	TGTGCCAGCAGCCCTAACACAGATACGCAGTATTTT	TRBV7-3	TRBJ2-3	-	-
CASSIVARGNTEAFF	TGTGCCAGTAGTATAGTAGCCAGGGGGAACACTGAAGCTTTCTTT	TRBV19	TRBJ1-1	-	-
CASSSAHLTEEQYF	TGTGCCAGCAGTTCCGCCCACCTTACGGAGGAGCAGTACTTC	TRBV28	TRBJ2-7	-	-
CASSVVGAWDTEAFF	TGTGCCAGCAGCGTAGTGGGGGCGTGGGACACTGAAGCTTTCTTT	TRBV9	TRBJ1-1	-	-